The 11 T cell receptor beta chains below come from one sample, sequenced in a study of early T cells in non-severe SARS-CoV-2 infection. One entry per CDR3 protein, called by TCRdb with MiXCR from the 5' RACE reads. There are 25,000 to 30,000 distinct CDR3 sequences in the sample; 5.5% to 6% occur only once, and approximately 5.2% lies in the top ten. The sample consisted of whole blood. The source of these receptors is an adult who was a healthcare worker with PCR-confirmed SARS-CoV-2 infection or an uninfected control (not recorded which).

This clonotype was picked up many times. This chain joins TRBV6-6 and TRBJ2-1, with 8 bases that match TRBD1. The CDR3 spans 15 residues. CDR1 MNHNY and CDR2 SVGAGI come from the germline V gene (reference sequence). Unmatched junction bases numbered 9, after V lost 5 bases and J lost 6 bases. CDR3 residues: CASSKGQGAINEQFF. CDR3 nucleotide sequence: TGTGCCAGCAGTAAAGGGCAGGGGGCTATCAATGAGCAGTTCTTC.

This clonotype came up many times. The CDR3 is CATSDSRGELAKNIQYF. The CDR3 coding sequence is TGTGCCACCAGTGATTCGCGCGGGGAACTAGCCAAAAACATTCAGTACTTC. The chain combines TRBV24-1 with TRBJ2-4, with D perhaps matching TRBD2 (6 bases). CDR3 length: 17 amino acids. Germline lookup yields CDR1 KGHDR and CDR2 SFDVKD. The V and J ends lost 2 bases and 0 bases respectively, with 13 bases between them.

This clonotype has more than one count but fewer than ten. The CDR3 DNA reads as TGTGCCAGCCGAGGGGGACTAGCGGGTTTCCAAGAGACCCAGTACTTC. Translating gives CASRGGLAGFQETQYF. The genes are TRBV6-5 and TRBJ2-5; TRBD2 matches at 12 bases. The CDR3 has 16 residues. J lost 1 base, V lost 8 bases, and 8 bases had no gene match. The germline V gene has CDR1 MNHEY and CDR2 SVGAGI.

This clonotype is deemed medium-sized. J is TRBJ1-1 and V is TRBV5-1, with 9 bases identical to TRBD1. Germline CDR1 and CDR2: SGHRS and YFSETQ. This CDR3 region has 14 residues. The V segment lost 4 bases and the J segment 3 bases; nucleotides outside the gene matches: 4. CDR3 sequence (DNA): TGCGCCAGCAGCGCGGGACAGGGAGACACTGAAGCTTTCTTT. Translation: CASSAGQGDTEAFF.

This clonotype was found a few times. The chain recombines TRBV20-1 with TRBJ2-1; 11 bases match TRBD2. The V and J ends lost 5 bases and 5 bases, in that order; junction bases with no gene match: 8. CDR1 DFQATT and CDR2 SNEGSKA come from the germline V gene (reference sequence). The CDR3 is 15 amino acids. CDR3: CSAYIGTSGHNEQFF. Written as DNA, the CDR3 is TGCAGTGCTTATATTGGGACTAGCGGACACAATGAGCAGTTCTTC.

The gene calls are TRBV13 and TRBJ2-2; 8 bases fit TRBD1. This CDR3 region has 15 residues. CDR1 and CDR2 (germline): PRHDT, FYEKMQ (reference sequence). The V gene end was trimmed by 4 bases and the J gene end by 5 bases; junction bases not matched to a gene: 6. CDR3 nucleotides: TGTGCCAGCAGCTCGCGGACAGGGAAGACCGGGGAGCTGTTTTTT. Its translation is CASSSRTGKTGELFF. The whole variable domain, remainder taken from reference TRBV13 and TRBJ2-2, is AAGVIQSPRHLIKEKRETATLKCYPIPRHDTVYWYQQGPGQDPQFLISFYEKMQSDKGSIPDRFSAQQFSDYHSELNMSSLELGDSALYFCASSSRTGKTGELFFGEGSRLTVL.

This clonotype was counted at least ten times. The chain combines TRBV29-1 with TRBJ2-7; D is perhaps TRBD1 (6 bases). The V gene lost 6 bases and the J gene lost 2 bases, with 17 bases spanning the gap. CDR1 SQVTM and CDR2 ANQGSEA come from the germline V gene. This CDR3 is 14 amino acids long. The CDR3 coding sequence is TGCAGCGTGCGAAGGGACATTTTAGCCTACGAGCAGTACTTC. This codes for CSVRRDILAYEQYF.

This clonotype was detected many times. The chain links TRBV24-1 to TRBJ1-1, with D possibly TRBD1 on 5 matching bases. V was clipped by 8 bases and J by 5 bases, with 20 bases between them. This CDR3 comprises 15 residues. The germline V gene has CDR1 KGHDR and CDR2 SFDVKD. CDR3 DNA sequence: TGTGCCACCATGATCCCAGGGTATGAGGGGACTGAAGCTTTCTTT. This codes for CATMIPGYEGTEAFF.

Note on this clonotype: Germline is not matched at one junction end, which may reflect a read error. The J gene is TRBJ2-5, the V gene TRBV11-2; D unresolved. The CDR3 loop spans 15 amino acids. Germline CDR1 SGHAT, CDR2 FQNNGV. The CDR3 coding sequence is TGTGCCAGCAGCGTAGACACACATTTGTCGGAGACCCAGTACTTC. Its translation: CASSVDTHLSETQYF.

This clonotype was found many times. The genes are TRBV15 and TRBJ2-3; D uncertain. The CDR3 is 12 amino acids. Germline CDR1 LNHNV, CDR2 YYDKDF (reference sequence). V lost 5 bases and J lost 4, with 7 bases in between. The DNA of the CDR3 is TGTGCCACCAGCCCAAGTGCAGATACGCAGTATTTT. It codes for CATSPSADTQYF.

Many counts were recorded for this clonotype. In DNA, the CDR3 is TGTGCCAGCAGTACCAGACAGGAGATCCTAGCCAAAAACATTCAGTACTTC. Protein: CASSTRQEILAKNIQYF. The V call is TRBV28, the J call TRBJ2-4; possible D gene TRBD1, 6 bases. V was shortened by 5 bases and J by 0 bases, with 17 bases between the two germline ends. The CDR3 totals 17 residues. CDR1 MDHEN and CDR2 SYDVKM come from the germline V gene.